These 26 T cell receptor beta chains originate from one sample sequenced in a study of blood T cell repertoires in COVID-19. Clones were read by immunoSEQ multiplex PCR, and TCRdb kept only the in-frame ones, dropping some. The sample contains under 450,000 clones, roughly 87% of which appear only once. Sequences were obtained from PBMCs or T cells enriched from blood (not recorded which). The receptors stem from a woman in her forties or fifties who had recovered from COVID-19.

The chain links TRBV11-3 to TRBJ1-1, with D hard to call. The germline V gene encodes CDR1 SGHNT and CDR2 YENEEA. This CDR3 region has 14 residues. V was clipped by 3 bases and J by 2 bases, with 10 bases between them. The CDR3 loop is CASSFSGDNTEAFF. The DNA of the CDR3 is TGTGCCAGCAGCTTTTCCGGAGATAACACTGAAGCTTTCTTT.

The CDR3 loop is CASSSGGGAPYGYTF. CDR3 sequence (DNA): TGTGCCAGCAGCTCGGGGGGAGGGGCCCCCTATGGCTACACCTTC. V and J are TRBV7-2 and TRBJ1-2; D might be TRBD1 (5 bases). Germline V gene data show CDR1 as SGHTA and CDR2 as FQGNSA. The CDR3 loop spans 15 amino acids. V lost 4 bases to trimming and J lost 4 bases, with 16 bases between them.

About this clone itself: The sample carries other DNA sequences with the same CDR3. This chain uses TRBV5-1 with TRBJ1-3; D not certain. The germline gives CDR1 SGHRS, CDR2 YFSETQ. V dropped 4 bases and J dropped 3 bases, with 5 bases sitting between them. CDR3 length: 12 residues. The CDR3 spells CASSPSGNTIYF. CDR3 DNA sequence: TGCGCCAGCAGCCCCAGTGGAAACACCATATATTTT.

The J gene is TRBJ2-5, the V gene TRBV6-6, with D unresolved. Trimming pared 5 bases from V and 5 bases from J, leaving 9 bases between. The CDR3 totals 12 residues. From germline, CDR1 is MNHNY and CDR2 SVGAGI (reference sequence). The DNA for the CDR3 is TGTGCCAGCAGTAACCCGAGGGAGACCCAGTACTTC. As protein: CASSNPRETQYF.

The gene calls are TRBV10-3 and TRBJ1-2, with a possible D match to TRBD1 (5 bases). Trimming pared 7 bases from V and 4 bases from J, leaving 16 bases between. Germline loops: CDR1 ENHRY, CDR2 SYGVKD. This CDR3 is built from 14 residues. CDR3 sequence: CAIKFNQGFYGYTF. The CDR3 nucleotides are TGTGCCATCAAATTCAACCAGGGATTCTATGGCTACACCTTC.

The chain carries TRBV7-2 and TRBJ1-5, with TRBD1 identical over 7 bases. The germline gives CDR1 SGHTA, CDR2 FQGNSA. The V gene end was trimmed by 5 bases and the J gene end by 6 bases; junction bases not matched to a gene: 10. CDR3 length equals 15 residues. The CDR3 nucleotides are TGTGCCAGCAGCCAACAGACAGGGTTGGGTCAGCCCCAGCATTTT. This sequence encodes CASSQQTGLGQPQHF.

The genes are TRBV3-1 (or the pseudogene TRBV3-2) and TRBJ1-6; D may be TRBD1 (5 bases). The germline gives CDR1 LGHDT, CDR2 YNNKEL (reference sequence). The CDR3 contains 17 residues. V gave up 0 bases and J gave up 9 bases, with 18 bases separating them. CDR3 sequence reads: CASSQDGSRASGSPLHF. CDR3 coding DNA: TGTGCCAGCAGCCAAGATGGCAGCAGGGCTTCGGGTTCACCCCTCCACTTT.

In its sample, this clone was seen a few times. The chain carries TRBV4-3 and TRBJ1-5; 7 bases line up with TRBD1. Germline loops: CDR1 LGHNA, CDR2 YSLEER. The CDR3 consists of 15 residues. The V and J ends lost 1 base and 4 bases, in that order; junction bases with no gene match: 4. For the CDR3, the DNA is TGCGCCAGCAGCCAAGGGGGACAGAAAAATCAGCCCCAGCATTTT. It yields the protein CASSQGGQKNQPQHF.

This clone showed up just once. CDR3 region: CASSQDVRITEAFF. CDR3 nucleotides: TGTGCCAGCAGCCAAGATGTCAGAATAACTGAAGCTTTCTTT. The chain employs TRBV14 and TRBJ1-1; D not certain. Germline V gene data show CDR1 as SGHDN and CDR2 as FVKESK. Trimming pared 0 bases from V and 5 bases from J, leaving 10 bases between. The length of the CDR3 is 14 residues. Using reference TRBV14 and TRBJ1-1 for the parts outside the CDR3, the full variable domain is EAGVTQFPSHSVIEKGQTVTLRCDPISGHDNLYWYRRVMGKEIKFLLHFVKESKQDESGMPNNRFLAERTGGTYSTLKVQPAELEDSGVYFCASSQDVRITEAFFGQGTRLTVV.

This clone has at least ten counts. The chain employs TRBV2 and TRBJ1-1, with a tentative D call TRBD1 (6 bases). This CDR3 comprises 12 residues. CDR1 is SNHLY and CDR2 is FYNNEI in the germline V gene. The V end was cut by 6 bases, the J end by 6 bases, with 11 bases between. The CDR3 DNA is TGTGCCAGCAGCCTGTGGACAGCTGAAGCTTTCTTT. This translates into CASSLWTAEAFF.

J is TRBJ2-7 and V is TRBV27, with D possibly TRBD1 on 5 matching bases. This CDR3 is 16 amino acids long. V lost 6 bases and J 0 bases, leaving 18 bases between the germline ends. The germline V gene has CDR1 MNHEY and CDR2 SMNVEV (reference sequence). Here the CDR3 DNA reads TGTGCCAGCAGCTCCTATTCAGGGCATAGCTCCTACGAGCAGTACTTC. This codes for CASSSYSGHSSYEQYF.

This clone was observed a few times. The V call is TRBV19, the J call TRBJ2-3, with 11 bases identical to TRBD2. This CDR3 region has 16 residues. The trim removed 6 bases at V and 4 bases at J, leaving 9 bases unmatched. Germline CDR1 is LNHDA and CDR2 is SQIVND (reference sequence). The CDR3 spells CASSQQLAGAADTQYF. The CDR3, as DNA: TGTGCCAGTAGCCAGCAACTAGCGGGAGCGGCAGATACGCAGTATTTT.

The V gene is TRBV9, the J gene TRBJ1-4; possibly TRBD1 for D (6 bases). Deletions cut 3 bases from V and 5 bases from J, with 14 bases between. The CDR3 totals 15 residues. Germline lookup yields CDR1 SGDLS and CDR2 YYNGEE. As DNA, the CDR3 is TGTGCCAGCAGCGAACGGGGACAAGAGAATGAAAAACTGTTTTTT. It translates to CASSERGQENEKLFF.

The rearrangement uses TRBV11-3 and TRBJ1-1; D not certain. Germline V lookup: CDR1 SGHNT, CDR2 YENEEA. The CDR3 runs to 15 residues. V gave up 1 base and J gave up 0 bases, with 9 bases separating them. CDR3 DNA sequence: TGTGCCAGCAGCTTAGTAGCGGGGTTGAACACTGAAGCTTTCTTT. Protein sequence: CASSLVAGLNTEAFF.

This sequence joins TRBV5-1 and TRBJ2-7; 10 nucleotides line up with TRBD2. V was clipped by 5 bases and J by 4 bases; unmatched bases: 9. Germline assignment: CDR1 SGHRS and CDR2 YFSETQ. The CDR3 runs to 15 residues. The CDR3 reads CASSHTLAGDYEQYF. The CDR3, as DNA: TGCGCCAGCAGTCACACCCTAGCGGGGGATTACGAGCAGTACTTC.

The rearrangement links TRBV19 to TRBJ1-2; D is unresolved. CDR1 and CDR2 (germline): LNHDA, SQIVND (reference sequence). V was shortened by 3 bases and J by 8 bases, with 19 bases between the two germline ends. The CDR3 sequence is 15 residues long. The CDR3 bases are TGTGCCAGTAGTATTACGGGTGTCGTCAATGACGGCTACACCTTC. This codes for CASSITGVVNDGYTF.

The V call is TRBV7-3, the J call TRBJ2-7; D perhaps matches TRBD2 (5 bases). This CDR3 has 14 residues. V gave up 5 bases and J gave up 7 bases, with 18 bases separating them. CDR1 and CDR2 (germline): SGHTA, FQGTGA. Written as DNA, the CDR3 is TGTGCCAGCAGCCCATCAACCTGGGCGGGTGAGCAGTACTTC. It is translated as CASSPSTWAGEQYF.

The chain is built from TRBV24-1 and TRBJ1-2; D not resolved. Germline CDR1 is KGHDR and CDR2 is SFDVKD. The ends were cut back, 2 bases at V and 7 bases at J, with 4 bases in the middle. This CDR3 comprises 11 residues. CDR3 protein: CATSDSVGYTF. The CDR3 DNA follows: TGTGCCACCAGTGATTCGGTTGGCTACACCTTC.

This clone was recorded only once. The V gene is TRBV11-2, the J gene TRBJ1-6, with 8 bases aligning to TRBD1. This CDR3 comprises 14 residues. Trimming took 1 base from V and 13 from J; bases not matched to a gene: 6. CDR1 and CDR2 from the germline V gene are SGHAT and FQNNGV. This CDR3 is CASSLGQGSHPLHF. The CDR3 region has the DNA TGTGCCAGCAGCTTAGGACAGGGGAGTCATCCCCTCCACTTT.

V gene TRBV5-4 combines with J gene TRBJ2-1; the match to TRBD2 covers 8 bases. Germline lookup yields CDR1 SGHNT and CDR2 YYREEE (reference sequence). The V segment lost 2 bases and the J segment 8 bases; nucleotides outside the gene matches: 6. The CDR3 extends over 14 amino acids. CDR3: CASSFGLALDEQFF. The CDR3 DNA reads as TGTGCCAGCAGCTTTGGACTAGCTTTAGATGAGCAGTTCTTC.

The rearrangement joins TRBV5-1 to TRBJ2-4, with 12 bases fitting TRBD1. The V and J ends lost 4 bases and 6 bases, in that order; junction bases with no gene match: 5. Per germline, CDR1 SGHRS and CDR2 YFSETQ. This CDR3 comprises 15 residues. The DNA for the CDR3 is TGCGCCAGCAGCGCGGGACAGGGGGCCGGAAACATTCAGTACTTC. Its protein product is CASSAGQGAGNIQYF.

This chain uses TRBV7-2 with TRBJ1-6; no clear D gene. Germline V gene data show CDR1 as SGHTA and CDR2 as FQGNSA. The V gene lost 1 base and the J gene lost 0 bases, with 13 bases spanning the gap. This CDR3 has 18 amino acids. CDR3 sequence: CASSLVGSQSSYNSPLHF. CDR3 DNA sequence: TGTGCCAGCAGCTTAGTGGGCAGCCAGAGCTCCTATAATTCACCCCTCCACTTT.

CDR3 nucleotide sequence: TGTGCCAGTAGTGATGGGGGGGCAGGGGCGAATGAAGCTTTCTTT. This sequence encodes CASSDGGAGANEAFF. This chain joins TRBV19 and TRBJ1-1; D is perhaps TRBD1 (6 bases). V shed 5 bases and J shed 7 bases, with 20 bases lying between them. From germline, CDR1 is LNHDA and CDR2 SQIVND (reference sequence). This CDR3 is built from 15 residues.

The V call is TRBV27, the J call TRBJ2-1, with TRBD1 as a possible D gene (6 bases). CDR1 and CDR2 from the germline V gene are MNHEY and SMNVEV (reference sequence). Trimming left V 5 bases short and J 0 bases short, with 14 bases between. The CDR3 loop spans 16 amino acids. CDR3 nucleotide sequence: TGTGCCAGCAGTGCGACACAGGGCCTCTCCTACAATGAGCAGTTCTTC. Its protein product is CASSATQGLSYNEQFF.

The rearrangement joins TRBV6-5 to TRBJ1-5; TRBD1 might be the D (6 bases). Trimming took 7 bases from V and 4 from J, leaving 17 bases between them. This CDR3 has 15 residues. From germline, CDR1 is MNHEY and CDR2 SVGAGI. The CDR3: CASNTLGGANQPQHF. As DNA, the CDR3 is TGTGCCAGCAACACTTTGGGGGGGGCAAATCAGCCCCAGCATTTT.

The chain combines TRBV9 with TRBJ2-3, with a tentative D call TRBD2 (6 bases). Trimming pared 3 bases from V and 4 bases from J, leaving 18 bases between. The germline CDR1 and CDR2 sequences are SGDLS and YYNGEE. CDR3 size: 16 residues. This CDR3 is CASSAVSLGGADTQYF. The CDR3 coding sequence is TGTGCCAGCAGCGCCGTTTCCTTGGGGGGTGCAGATACGCAGTATTTT.